These 32 T cell receptor beta chains were all obtained from the same sample, sequenced in a study of molecular identifiers for immune sequencing clone quantification. Each CDR3 protein gets one entry after TCRdb re-called the PCR reads with MiXCR. The table has about 640,000 distinct CDR3 sequences, just under 20% seen once. The sample consisted of naive CD8+ T cells from blood, with Jurkat cell RNA spiked in. Subset described: FACS-sorted CD8+CD4-CCR7+CD45RA+ naive T cells. The receptors were sampled from a human donor in good health. Some libraries in this study had Jurkat cell RNA spiked in.

CDR3 in amino acids: CATRNKGRVDYYNEQFF. As DNA, the CDR3 is TGTGCCACCAGGAATAAAGGCAGGGTGGATTACTACAATGAGCAGTTCTTC. The chain links TRBV24-1 to TRBJ2-1, with D maybe TRBD1 (5 bases). CDR1 and CDR2 (germline): KGHDR, SFDVKD. The ends were cut back, 7 bases at V and 3 bases at J, with 21 bases in the middle. The CDR3 extends over 17 amino acids.

This clonotype was recorded many times. The chain joins TRBV12-3 or TRBV12-4 to TRBJ2-5, with TRBD1 matching 10 bases. There are 18 residues in the CDR3. The V segment lost 7 bases and the J segment 0 bases; nucleotides outside the gene matches: 14. DNA of the CDR3: TGTGCCAGCACCACCGGGACAGGGGTCTTCTCCAACCAAGAGACCCAGTACTTC. Translating gives CASTTGTGVFSNQETQYF.

Worth noting for this clonotype: Its ends do not fully match the called genes, so a read error is possible. The rearrangement uses TRBV4-1 and TRBJ2-7, with 10 bases aligning to TRBD2. The CDR3 has 15 residues. CDR1 is MGHRA, CDR2 YSYEKL, per germline. CDR3 region: CVSSQESSGSWVQYF. CDR3 nucleotides: TGCGTCAGCAGCCAAGAGTCTAGCGGGAGTTGGGTGCAGTACTTC.

The table lists this clonotype with many counts. The chain is built from TRBV4-2 and TRBJ1-1; D uncertain. V lost 0 bases to trimming and J lost 7 bases, with 9 bases between them. The CDR3 contains 13 residues. Germline V lookup: CDR1 LGHNA, CDR2 YNFKEQ. In nucleotides, the CDR3 is TGTGCCAGCAGCCAAGAACCCCCTGGTGAAGCTTTCTTT. As protein: CASSQEPPGEAFF.

This clonotype occurred a few times. The rearrangement links TRBV4-2 to TRBJ2-7; tentative D call: TRBD2 (6 bases). Trimming pared 7 bases from V and 2 bases from J, leaving 21 bases between. In germline, CDR1 is LGHNA, CDR2 YNFKEQ. This CDR3 has 16 amino acids. This CDR3 is CASIPFLGRITYEQYF. The CDR3 DNA is TGTGCCAGCATCCCCTTTTTGGGGAGGATAACCTACGAGCAGTACTTC.

This clonotype was picked up many times. The V gene is TRBV7-9, the J gene TRBJ2-3, with a tentative D call TRBD1 (6 bases). CDR1 and CDR2 from the germline V gene are SEHNR and FQNEAQ (reference sequence). V was clipped by 1 base and J by 0 bases, with 14 bases between them. The CDR3 extends over 17 amino acids. The CDR3 coding sequence is TGTGCCAGCAGCTTAGACCACAGGGAATGGAGCACAGATACGCAGTATTTT. This translates into CASSLDHREWSTDTQYF.

This clonotype has just a few counts. The genes are TRBV12-3 or TRBV12-4 and TRBJ2-3; possible D gene TRBD2, 5 bases. Trimming removed 2 bases at V and 2 bases at J, with 14 bases between. The CDR3 is made up of 16 amino acids. The CDR3 DNA reads TGTGCCAGCAGTTTATATCTCGAGGGATACACAGATACGCAGTATTTT. Translated, it gives CASSLYLEGYTDTQYF.

This chain uses TRBV10-1 with TRBJ1-5; D not certain. V was pared by 6 bases and J by 2 bases, with 11 bases between. The germline gives CDR1 WNHNN, CDR2 SYGVQD (reference sequence). The CDR3 totals 14 residues. The CDR3 DNA sequence: TGCGCCAGCAGGAATCAGAGGGGCAATCAGCCCCAGCATTTT. Encoded protein: CASRNQRGNQPQHF.

This clonotype was seen a handful of times. The gene calls are TRBV19 and TRBJ2-7; D is perhaps TRBD1 (6 bases). The germline CDR1 and CDR2 sequences are LNHDA and SQIVND (reference sequence). The germline V and J ends were trimmed by 5 bases and 2 bases, with 16 bases remaining between them. This CDR3 has 15 amino acids. The CDR3: CASSVIAGDTYEQYF. The DNA of the CDR3 is TGTGCCAGTAGTGTGATTGCAGGGGACACCTACGAGCAGTACTTC.

V gene TRBV5-1 combines with J gene TRBJ1-1; TRBD1 matches at 7 bases. The CDR3 runs 16 residues. Per germline, CDR1 SGHRS and CDR2 YFSETQ. V was clipped by 3 bases and J by 6 bases; unmatched bases: 14. The CDR3 loop is CASSSLGRGYNAEAFF. The CDR3 nucleotides are TGCGCCAGCAGCTCGTTGGGCAGGGGGTATAACGCTGAAGCTTTCTTT.

In its sample, this clonotype was seen a few times. Lacking the conserved final phenylalanine or tryptophan, this CDR3 likely reflects a read error. The rearrangement joins TRBV12-3 or TRBV12-4 to TRBJ1-1, with a weak D call TRBD1 (6 bases). Trimming took 4 bases from V and 7 from J, leaving 10 bases between them. The CDR3 loop spans 12 amino acids. The CDR3 region has the DNA TGTGCCAGCAGTTCCGGACAGTTTGAAGCTTTCCTT. Translation: CASSSGQFEAFL.

Many counts were recorded for this clonotype. V and J are TRBV7-9 and TRBJ1-1; D may be TRBD1 (6 bases). This CDR3 has 14 residues. Trimming removed 5 bases at V and 5 bases at J, with 15 bases between. CDR1 is SEHNR and CDR2 is FQNEAQ in the germline V gene (reference sequence). For the CDR3, the DNA is TGTGCCAGCAGCCCTTTACAGGGTTGGACTGAAGCTTTCTTT. Translation: CASSPLQGWTEAFF.

The V call is TRBV20-1, the J call TRBJ2-5, with 8 positions matching TRBD2. Germline trimming cut 6 bases from V and 5 bases from J; bases unmatched to any gene: 8. The germline V gene encodes CDR1 DFQATT and CDR2 SNEGSKA (reference sequence). This CDR3 has 13 residues. CDR3 residues: CSAGAGATETQYF. The CDR3 bases are TGCAGTGCCGGAGCGGGAGCAACGGAGACCCAGTACTTC.

In this sample, this clonotype turned up a few times. V usage is TRBV14 and J usage is TRBJ2-3, with a weak D call TRBD1 (6 bases). Between the trimmed V and J ends, which lost 3 bases and 4 bases, there was a span of 14 bases. The germline CDR1 and CDR2 sequences are SGHDN and FVKESK. The CDR3 runs to 15 residues. CDR3 region: CASSQGATTADTQYF. CDR3 DNA sequence: TGTGCCAGCAGCCAGGGGGCAACCACGGCAGATACGCAGTATTTT.

This clonotype was seen repeatedly, ten times or more. CDR3 DNA: TGTGCCAGCAGTTTACGCGGAGGGGGCATTGGAAACACCATATATTTT. This translates into CASSLRGGGIGNTIYF. This chain uses TRBV27 with TRBJ1-3; 7 positions agree with TRBD1. Looked up from germline, CDR1 is MNHEY and CDR2 is SMNVEV (reference sequence). V trimming: 2 bases; J trimming: 3 bases; junction bases outside the gene matches: 7. The length of the CDR3 is 16 residues.

This chain uses TRBV18 with TRBJ1-1; tentatively, D is TRBD1 (5 bases). V was clipped by 0 bases and J by 3 bases, with 20 bases between them. In germline, CDR1 is KGHSH, CDR2 LQKENI. This CDR3 contains 18 residues. The CDR3 DNA reads as TGTGCCAGCTCACCACCGCCGGAGAACTCTTGGGGGTACACTGAAGCTTTCTTT. Its protein product is CASSPPPENSWGYTEAFF.

Note on this clonotype: A much larger clonotype is one base distant, so this may be a read error. V gene TRBV4-3 combines with J gene TRBJ2-1; D call uncertain. V lost 0 bases and J 4 bases, leaving 4 bases between the germline ends. Germline loops: CDR1 LGHNA, CDR2 YSLEER. The CDR3 totals 13 residues. CDR3: CASSQERYNEQFF. The CDR3 DNA follows: TGCGCCAGCAGCCAAGAGCGGTACAATGAGCAGTTCTTC.

A remark on this clonotype: A read error may be the cause here, since a much bigger clone is one base away. This rearrangement joins TRBV20-1 to TRBJ1-6; 11 bases line up with TRBD1. Per the germline V gene, CDR1 is DFQATT and CDR2 is SNEGSKA (reference sequence). Trimming removed 1 base from V and 13 bases from J; junction bases left unmatched: 12. This CDR3 contains 16 residues. The CDR3, as DNA: TGCAGTGCTAGAGCCGAGGACAGGGGGCTACCTAGGCCCCTCCACTTT. Residues: CSARAEDRGLPRPLHF.

For this clonotype: A much larger clone sits a single nucleotide away, making a read error possible. The V gene is TRBV5-4, the J gene TRBJ1-1, with 7 positions matching TRBD1. Trimming at V came to 5 bases and at J to 4 bases, leaving 5 bases not matched to a gene. Germline V gene sequence: CDR1 SGHNT, CDR2 YYREEE (reference sequence). This CDR3 region has 13 residues. Here the CDR3 reads CASRDRRGTEAFF. CDR3 bases: TGTGCCAGCAGGGACAGGAGGGGCACTGAAGCTTTCTTT.

This clonotype was seen a handful of times. The chain combines TRBV24-1 with TRBJ2-1, with 7 bases that match TRBD2. V shed 4 bases, J shed 0 bases, and the junction held 2 bases outside the gene matches. The CDR3 sequence is 15 residues long. The V gene's germline CDR1 is KGHDR and CDR2 SFDVKD. The CDR3 region is CATSDGGSSYNEQFF. Here the CDR3 DNA reads TGTGCCACCAGTGACGGGGGGTCCTCCTACAATGAGCAGTTCTTC.

The chain recombines TRBV7-3 with TRBJ2-3; D is uncertain. The CDR3 has 13 amino acids. The ends were cut back, 5 bases at V and 2 bases at J, with 8 bases in the middle. Germline assignment: CDR1 SGHTA and CDR2 FQGTGA. The CDR3 bases are TGTGCCAGCAGCCCCGCTAACACAGATACGCAGTATTTT. Its translation is CASSPANTDTQYF.

This clonotype has ten or more counts. This chain uses TRBV7-9 with TRBJ1-1; D remains ambiguous. The CDR3 has 15 residues. Trimming took off 2 bases at V and 1 base at J, with 11 bases between the two ends. Germline-derived CDR1 and CDR2 are SEHNR and FQNEAQ (reference sequence). CDR3 loop: CASSLFTGTNTEAFF. In nucleotides, the CDR3 is TGTGCCAGCAGCTTATTTACGGGAACGAACACTGAAGCTTTCTTT.

This clonotype has at least ten counts. The chain recombines TRBV19 with TRBJ2-4; D assignment may be TRBD1 or TRBD2 (5 bases each). This CDR3 region has 17 residues. V was clipped by 4 bases and J by 3 bases, with 19 bases between them. Germline V gives CDR1 LNHDA, CDR2 SQIVND (reference sequence). CDR3 protein: CASSNPDMGVGKNIQYF. DNA of the CDR3: TGTGCCAGTAGTAACCCTGATATGGGGGTTGGCAAAAACATTCAGTACTTC.

The V call is TRBV27, the J call TRBJ2-7, with D perhaps assigned TRBD1 or TRBD2 (6 bases each). The germline gives CDR1 MNHEY, CDR2 SMNVEV (reference sequence). The CDR3 has 14 residues. V lost 4 bases to trimming and J lost 6 bases, with 16 bases between them. The CDR3 region has the DNA TGTGCCAGCAGTTCGGGGGCGCGATATGGCGAGCAGTACTTC. This gives the protein CASSSGARYGEQYF.

On this clonotype itself: It is likely a read error, because the conserved phenylalanine at the end of the CDR3 is missing. No DNA is shown, since the ends of the CDR3 on it are uncertain; the CDR3 is the one TCRdb lists. The chain employs TRBV6-2 or TRBV6-3 and TRBJ1-3. The CDR3 spans 14 residues, counting both ends. Germline V gene data show CDR1 as MNHEY and CDR2 as SVGEGT. Here the CDR3 reads CASVGSNSGNTTYY.

In regard to this clonotype: A read error may be the cause here, since a much bigger clone is one base away. The rearrangement uses TRBV19 and TRBJ1-1; no firm D call. Germline values: CDR1 LNHDA, CDR2 SQIVND (reference sequence). Trimming shortened V by 11 bases and J by 3 bases, and 16 bases separated the two germline ends. CDR3 length equals 13 residues. In DNA form, the CDR3 reads TGTGCCGGTACCCATTATGATCACACTGAAGCTTTCTTT. The encoded protein is CAGTHYDHTEAFF. The whole variable domain, remainder taken from reference TRBV19 and TRBJ1-1, is DGGITQSPKYLFRKEGQNVTLSCEQNLNHDAMYWYRQDPGQGLRLIYYSQIVNDFQKGDIAEGYSVSREKKESFPLTVTSAQKNPTAFYLCAGTHYDHTEAFFGQGTRLTVV.

This clonotype has a handful of counts. This may be a read error: a much more frequent sequence differs by one nucleotide. The V and J genes are TRBV5-6 and TRBJ1-1; unclear D gene. V lost 7 bases and J 0 bases, leaving 16 bases between the germline ends. The CDR3 runs 15 residues. Germline lookup yields CDR1 SGHDT and CDR2 YYEEEE. The CDR3 loop is CASCRTPEMNTEAFF. CDR3 nucleotides: TGTGCCAGCTGCAGGACTCCAGAAATGAACACTGAAGCTTTCTTT.

Many counts were recorded for this clonotype. The chain joins TRBV7-2 to TRBJ2-7; the D gene is possibly TRBD2 (7 bases). CDR1 is SGHTA and CDR2 is FQGNSA in the germline V gene. The germline V and J ends were trimmed by 4 bases and 2 bases, with 12 bases remaining between them. The CDR3 runs 14 residues. CDR3 sequence: CASSYGGQTYEQYF. CDR3 DNA sequence: TGTGCCAGCAGCTACGGGGGGCAAACCTACGAGCAGTACTTC.

This clonotype was detected ten times or more. The chain joins TRBV6-2 or TRBV6-3 to TRBJ2-7, with 8 positions matching TRBD2. This CDR3 is built from 17 residues. Germline V lookup: CDR1 MNHEY, CDR2 SVGEGT. Losses at the gene ends were 6 bases for V and 6 bases for J; bases not matched to a gene: 19. The CDR3 DNA reads TGTGCCAGCAGCGAGCCGGGACTAGGGAGTTGGGGAGGCGAGCAGTACTTC. This encodes CASSEPGLGSWGGEQYF.

This rearrangement joins TRBV4-3 to TRBJ2-1; 9 nucleotides align to TRBD2. V trimming: 0 bases; J trimming: 0 bases; junction bases outside the gene matches: 0. The CDR3 spans 16 residues. CDR1 and CDR2 (germline): LGHNA, YSLEER. The CDR3 coding sequence is TGCGCCAGCAGCCAAGAAGCGGGGGGCTCCTACAATGAGCAGTTCTTC. This gives the protein CASSQEAGGSYNEQFF.

This chain connects TRBV20-1 to TRBJ2-4; unclear D gene. V shed 3 bases and J shed 7 bases, with 13 bases lying between them. Germline V gene lookup returns CDR1 DFQATT and CDR2 SNEGSKA (reference sequence). This CDR3 has 13 amino acids. Here the CDR3 reads CSARTPDRNIQYF. As DNA, the CDR3 is TGCAGTGCTAGGACCCCAGATCGGAACATTCAGTACTTC.

Ten or more counts support this clonotype. The genes are TRBV24-1 and TRBJ2-1; TRBD2 agrees at 8 bases. CDR1 and CDR2 from the germline V gene are KGHDR and SFDVKD. V was pared by 3 bases and J by 9 bases, with 15 bases of the junction left unmatched. There are 17 residues in the CDR3. In DNA form, the CDR3 reads TGTGCCACCAGTGATGACGAGGCTAGCGGGCCGAGGGGTGAGCAGTTCTTC. The encoded protein is CATSDDEASGPRGEQFF.